A single sample gave rise to the 28 T cell receptor beta chains below, sequenced in a study of CD8 T cells in Susac syndrome. The authors reverse transcribed 0.5 to 1 ug RNA with random hexamers. TCRdb re-analysed the immunoSEQ multiplex PCR reads in MiXCR, keeping a single row per CDR3 protein. In the table there are some 130,000 distinct CDR3 sequences, roughly 80% of which are singletons. Input material: CD8+ T cells from PBMCs. The receptors were sampled from a human donor with multiple sclerosis.

This clonotype appeared a single time. V is TRBV7-9 and J is TRBJ1-2; no definite D call. This CDR3 has 16 amino acids. Trimming cost V 5 bases and J 0 bases, with 16 bases left between them. Germline V lookup: CDR1 SEHNR, CDR2 FQNEAQ (reference sequence). The chain's CDR3 is CASSRLPDGPNYGYTF. In DNA, the CDR3 is TGTGCCAGCAGCCGGCTACCCGACGGACCTAACTATGGCTACACCTTC.

In regard to this clonotype: One end of the junction varies from germline; a read error may be responsible. The chain links TRBV7-7 to TRBJ2-1; D is possibly TRBD2 (7 bases). Germline lookup yields CDR1 SSHAT and CDR2 FNYEAQ (reference sequence). This CDR3 spans 15 amino acids. CDR3 sequence: CASSSGGGGNNEQFF. In DNA form, the CDR3 reads TGTGCTAGCAGCTCTGGAGGGGGGGGGAACAATGAGCAGTTCTTC.

The rearrangement links TRBV11-2 to TRBJ2-4; 8 bases line up with TRBD1. Germline CDR1 and CDR2: SGHAT and FQNNGV. CDR3 length: 14 residues. The V and J ends lost 4 bases and 9 bases, in that order; junction bases with no gene match: 8. The CDR3 DNA is TGTGCCAGCAGCTCGGGGACAGGAATAAGCATTCAGTACTTC. Translated: CASSSGTGISIQYF.

This chain joins TRBV6-2 or TRBV6-3 and TRBJ2-1, with D perhaps matching TRBD2 (6 bases). Trimming cost V 8 bases and J 6 bases, with 14 bases left between them. The germline V gene has CDR1 MNHEY and CDR2 SVGEGT. This CDR3 comprises 13 residues. CDR3 sequence reads: CASAIGDFNEQFF. For the CDR3, the DNA is TGTGCCAGCGCCATCGGGGACTTCAATGAGCAGTTCTTC.

The V gene is TRBV13, the J gene TRBJ1-2; D remains unclear. Trimming stripped 5 bases from V and 4 bases from J, with 11 bases between. CDR3 length: 13 amino acids. The germline V gene has CDR1 PRHDT and CDR2 FYEKMQ (reference sequence). The CDR3 loop reads CASSEGDAYGYTF. CDR3 DNA sequence: TGTGCCAGCAGCGAGGGAGATGCCTATGGCTACACCTTC.

V usage is TRBV5-6 and J usage is TRBJ1-1, with D perhaps TRBD1 (6 bases). Trimming took off 4 bases at V and 7 bases at J, with 14 bases between the two ends. This CDR3 contains 13 residues. Per the germline V gene, CDR1 is SGHDT and CDR2 is YYEEEE. In DNA, the CDR3 is TGTGCCAGCAGCGCTCAGGGGACGGGTGAAGCTTTCTTT. Its translation is CASSAQGTGEAFF.

The rearrangement links TRBV13 to TRBJ1-1; maybe TRBD1 (6 bases). Germline V gives CDR1 PRHDT, CDR2 FYEKMQ (reference sequence). The CDR3 extends over 16 amino acids. The V end lost 0 bases, the J end lost 1 base, and 12 bases lay between the germline ends. CDR3 loop: CASSLGLGGRNTEAFF. For the CDR3, the DNA is TGTGCCAGCAGCTTAGGCCTCGGGGGGCGGAACACTGAAGCTTTCTTT.

The chain employs TRBV24-1 and TRBJ2-1; 12 nucleotides align to TRBD2. CDR1 and CDR2 (germline): KGHDR, SFDVKD. Trimming at V came to 0 bases and at J to 9 bases, leaving 14 bases not matched to a gene. The CDR3 is 19 amino acids. The CDR3 protein is CATSDLCGPSGRAEGEQFF. The CDR3 DNA follows: TGTGCCACCAGTGATTTGTGTGGACCTAGCGGGAGGGCCGAAGGTGAGCAGTTCTTC.

In this sample, this clonotype turned up a few times. The chain has TRBV25-1 and TRBJ1-5; TRBD1 might be the D (5 bases). Looked up from germline, CDR1 is MGHDK and CDR2 is SYGVNS. The V end was cut by 3 bases, the J end by 7 bases, with 13 bases between. There are 14 residues in the CDR3. The CDR3 DNA follows: TGTGCCAGCAGTGAGGTAGGGGCACGGCAGCCCCAGCATTTT. Its translation is CASSEVGARQPQHF. Full variable domain (rest looked up from reference TRBV25-1 and TRBJ1-5): EADIYQTPRYLVIGTGKKITLECSQTMGHDKMYWYQQDPGMELHLIHYSYGVNSTEKGDLSSESTVSRIRTEHFPLTLESARPSHTSQYLCASSEVGARQPQHFGDGTRLSIL.

This chain joins TRBV5-4 and TRBJ2-1; 11 bases map to TRBD2. Per germline, CDR1 SGHNT and CDR2 YYREEE (reference sequence). The CDR3 has 16 residues. V shed 4 bases and J 5 bases; nucleotides not matched to a gene: 8. CDR3 sequence reads: CASSELLAGGNNEQFF. The CDR3 nucleotides are TGTGCCAGCAGCGAACTCCTAGCGGGAGGCAACAATGAGCAGTTCTTC.

The chain joins TRBV6-2 or TRBV6-3 to TRBJ1-1, with D possibly matching TRBD1 (6 bases). Between the trimmed V and J ends, which lost 6 bases and 5 bases, there was a span of 16 bases. Germline values: CDR1 MNHEY, CDR2 SVGEGT. This CDR3 contains 14 residues. CDR3 residues: CASRGAGWWTEAFF. The CDR3 region has the DNA TGTGCCAGCAGGGGGGCCGGGTGGTGGACTGAAGCTTTCTTT.

The chain links TRBV3-1 to TRBJ2-2, with D maybe TRBD1 (6 bases). Germline V gene lookup returns CDR1 LGHDT and CDR2 YNNKEL (reference sequence). CDR3 length equals 15 residues. The ends were cut back, 4 bases at V and 1 base at J, with 10 bases in the middle. This CDR3 reads CASSLPDRNTGELFF. The CDR3 nucleotides read TGTGCCAGCAGCCTCCCGGACAGGAACACCGGGGAGCTGTTTTTT.

This sequence joins TRBV12-3 or TRBV12-4 and TRBJ1-1; D is uncertain. This CDR3 has 12 residues. Trimming removed 0 bases from V and 7 bases from J, with 6 bases in between. CDR3 region: CASSLARSEAFF. CDR3 coding DNA: TGTGCCAGCAGTTTAGCGAGGAGTGAAGCTTTCTTT.

The chain uses TRBV29-1 and TRBJ1-4; possible D gene TRBD1, 5 bases. V was trimmed by 5 bases and J by 8 bases, leaving 15 bases between them. The CDR3 sequence is 13 residues long. Germline values: CDR1 SQVTM, CDR2 ANQGSEA. This CDR3 reads CSVRGDFREKLFF. In nucleotides, the CDR3 is TGCAGCGTTAGAGGGGACTTCCGAGAAAAACTGTTTTTT.

In DNA form, the CDR3 reads TGTGCCAGCAACCGGGACCAAGCCGTGCGTCTCTATGGCTACACCTTC. This sequence encodes CASNRDQAVRLYGYTF. This chain connects TRBV6-1 to TRBJ1-2; D is possibly TRBD1 (5 bases). CDR3 length: 16 amino acids. Trimming took off 7 bases at V and 4 bases at J, with 22 bases between the two ends. Germline V lookup: CDR1 MNHNS, CDR2 SASEGT.

The gene calls are TRBV11-3 and TRBJ2-2; D gene uncertain. Germline lookup yields CDR1 SGHNT and CDR2 YENEEA. The V and J ends lost 0 bases and 8 bases respectively, with 4 bases between them. The CDR3 has 12 amino acids. This CDR3 reads CASSLERGELFF. The CDR3 bases are TGTGCCAGCAGCTTAGAAAGGGGGGAGCTGTTTTTT.

The chain carries TRBV5-8 and TRBJ1-4; 11 nucleotides match TRBD1. The CDR3 length is 15 residues. V was pared by 3 bases and J by 6 bases, with 4 bases of the junction left unmatched. Looked up from germline, CDR1 is SGHTS and CDR2 is YDEGEE. Written as DNA, the CDR3 is TGTGCCAGCAGCTCTCGGACAGGGGGCTATGAAAAACTGTTTTTT. It codes for CASSSRTGGYEKLFF. Filled out from reference TRBV5-8 and TRBJ1-4, the complete variable domain reads EAGVTQSPTHLIKTRGQQATLRCSPISGHTSVYWYQQALGLGLQFLLWYDEGEERNRGNFPPRFSGRQFPNYSSELNVNALELEDSALYLCASSSRTGGYEKLFFGSGTQLSVL.

V usage is TRBV12-3 or TRBV12-4 and J usage is TRBJ2-1; no clear D. CDR3 length: 12 amino acids. V lost 7 bases and J 9 bases, leaving 13 bases between the germline ends. The CDR3 coding sequence is TGTGCCAGCACCCCCAACTTGGCTGAGCAGTTCTTC. It translates to CASTPNLAEQFF.

In this sample, this clonotype turned up a few times. The chain has TRBV20-1 and TRBJ1-4; D remains ambiguous. The germline V and J ends were trimmed by 0 bases and 5 bases, with 13 bases remaining between them. CDR1 is DFQATT, CDR2 SNEGSKA, per germline (reference sequence). There are 15 residues in the CDR3. The CDR3 is CSARERDRENEKLFF. Written as DNA, the CDR3 is TGCAGTGCTAGAGAAAGAGACCGCGAGAATGAAAAACTGTTTTTT.

This clonotype was detected a few times. This CDR3 reads CASSFPQGANTEAFF. CDR3 coding DNA: TGTGCCAGCAGCTTTCCACAGGGGGCGAACACTGAAGCTTTCTTT. V gene TRBV9 combines with J gene TRBJ1-1; 9 positions match TRBD1. This CDR3 has 15 amino acids. The V and J ends lost 4 bases and 1 base, in that order; junction bases with no gene match: 5. Germline lookup yields CDR1 SGDLS and CDR2 YYNGEE.

The V call is TRBV7-9, the J call TRBJ2-1; either TRBD1 or TRBD2 may fit D (6 bases each). Per the germline V gene, CDR1 is SEHNR and CDR2 is FQNEAQ (reference sequence). The CDR3 is made up of 16 amino acids. Trimming pared 3 bases from V and 6 bases from J, leaving 18 bases between. Here the CDR3 reads CASSFALGGSVNEQFF. The CDR3 DNA follows: TGTGCCAGCAGCTTCGCCCTGGGGGGCAGCGTCAATGAGCAGTTCTTC. Filled out from reference TRBV7-9 and TRBJ2-1, the complete variable domain reads DTGVSQNPRHKITKRGQNVTFRCDPISEHNRLYWYRQTLGQGPEFLTYFQNEAQLEKSRLLSDRFSAERPKGSFSTLEIQRTEQGDSAMYLCASSFALGGSVNEQFFGPGTRLTVL.

This rearrangement joins TRBV18 to TRBJ2-6; D is undetermined. This CDR3 is built from 17 residues. Germline-derived CDR1 and CDR2 are KGHSH and LQKENI. With 3 bases removed from V and 0 bases from J, the gap between germline ends came to 12 bases. The CDR3 spells CASSPRDLSSGANVLTF. CDR3 DNA sequence: TGTGCCAGCTCACCCCGAGATCTAAGCTCTGGGGCCAACGTCCTGACTTTC.

This chain joins TRBV5-1 and TRBJ1-2; 9 bases are shared with TRBD1. V was pared by 4 bases and J by 7 bases, with 5 bases of the junction left unmatched. The CDR3 runs 13 residues. Germline-derived CDR1 and CDR2 are SGHRS and YFSETQ. CDR3 bases: TGCGCCAGCAGCCCGATGGACAGGGGTGGCTACACCTTC. The encoded protein is CASSPMDRGGYTF.

This clonotype showed up just once. The chain carries TRBV4-1 and TRBJ1-1; tentatively, D is TRBD1 (6 bases). CDR1 is MGHRA, CDR2 YSYEKL, per germline. This CDR3 contains 16 residues. V was trimmed by 4 bases and J by 5 bases, leaving 20 bases between them. The CDR3 region is CASSRITHREGTEAFF. CDR3 DNA: TGCGCCAGCAGCCGCATCACCCACAGGGAAGGTACTGAAGCTTTCTTT.

This clonotype was seen only once. This sequence joins TRBV6-1 and TRBJ1-2; TRBD1 matches 9 bases. J was trimmed by 4 bases and V by 4 bases; bases with no gene match: 7. The CDR3 is made up of 15 amino acids. Per germline, CDR1 MNHNS and CDR2 SASEGT. The CDR3 bases are TGTGCCAGCAGTGGTTGGGACAGGGAGATCTATGGCTACACCTTC. This sequence encodes CASSGWDREIYGYTF.

This sequence joins TRBV4-1 and TRBJ1-2; D may be TRBD1 (6 bases). The length of the CDR3 is 15 residues. The germline CDR1 and CDR2 sequences are MGHRA and YSYEKL. The V gene lost 0 bases and the J gene lost 4 bases, with 12 bases spanning the gap. CDR3: CASSQDQGGSYGYTF. The CDR3 region has the DNA TGCGCCAGCAGCCAAGATCAAGGGGGGAGCTATGGCTACACCTTC.

V is TRBV28 and J is TRBJ2-3; 8 bases agree with TRBD2. Germline loops: CDR1 MDHEN, CDR2 SYDVKM. The V gene end was trimmed by 5 bases and the J gene end by 2 bases; junction bases not matched to a gene: 18. The CDR3 is 19 residues long. In DNA, the CDR3 is TGTGCCAGCAGTCCATTATTTCCCGGGGTAGCGGGGTCCACAGATACGCAGTATTTT. This sequence encodes CASSPLFPGVAGSTDTQYF.

The rearrangement links TRBV12-3 or TRBV12-4 to TRBJ2-1; weak D call: TRBD1 (6 bases). The CDR3 extends over 13 amino acids. Trimming removed 5 bases at V and 15 bases at J, with 20 bases between. The CDR3: CASSTGFTWGRFF. The CDR3 bases are TGTGCCAGCAGTACGGGCTTTACCTGGGGGCGGTTCTTC.